This is a list of T cell receptor beta chains from one sample in a study of beta chain features in type 1 diabetes. Clones were sequenced by immunoSEQ multiplex PCR, and TCRdb holds only the in-frame ones, with some missing. The table shows under 300,000 clones, with roughly 13% occurring only once. The material sequenced was naive CD4+ T cells from blood. The source is a man aged 25-45 years with type 1 diabetes. CDR3s include the opening cysteine and the closing phenylalanine or tryptophan. The order of the fields is V gene, D gene, J gene, clone size, CDR3 DNA, CDR3 protein. A D gene is named only where the DNA matches it firmly. Expanded clones are given a class, and other clones once, few, many or no size at all.

V: TRBV27; D: .; J: TRBJ2-7; size: .; DNA: TGTGCCAGCAGTGCGGGTTACGAGCAGTACTTC; CDR3: CASSAGYEQYF
V: TRBV5-4; D: .; J: TRBJ2-7; size: few; DNA: TGTGCCAGCAGCAGCCCGGGAACCTCCTACGAGCAGTACTTC; CDR3: CASSSPGTSYEQYF
V: TRBV29-1; D: TRBD1; J: TRBJ1-1; size: .; DNA: TGCAGCGTTGGCGGGGGACAGGGGGCTTTCTTT; CDR3: CSVGGGQGAFF
V: TRBV7-9; D: .; J: TRBJ1-2; size: .; DNA: TGTGCCAGCAGCTTATCAGGGGTAGGAGGCTACACCTTC; CDR3: CASSLSGVGGYTF
V: TRBV5-1; D: .; J: TRBJ1-1; size: .; DNA: TGCGCCAGCAGCTTGCGTCCCCAGGCGAACACTGAAGCTTTCTTT; CDR3: CASSLRPQANTEAFF
V: TRBV5-1; D: .; J: TRBJ2-5; size: .; DNA: TGCGCCAGCAGCGCGCAACAAGAGACCCAGTACTTC; CDR3: CASSAQQETQYF
V: TRBV6-5; D: TRBD2; J: TRBJ2-3; size: .; DNA: TGTGCCAGCAGAACAGGGACTAGCACAAATACGCAGTATTTT; CDR3: CASRTGTSTNTQYF
V: TRBV18; D: TRBD1; J: TRBJ1-2; size: .; DNA: TGTGCCAGCTCACCCTTCGACAGGGCGAATGGCTACACCTTC; CDR3: CASSPFDRANGYTF
V: TRBV30; D: .; J: TRBJ1-1; size: .; DNA: TGTGCCTGGAGAGCGCTCTTGGGGCCGCTGAACACTGAAGCTTTCTTT; CDR3: CAWRALLGPLNTEAFF
V: TRBV5-1; D: TRBD1; J: TRBJ1-2; size: few; DNA: TGCGCCAGCAGTTCGGACAGGGGTAATGGCTACACCTTC; CDR3: CASSSDRGNGYTF
V: TRBV7-9; D: .; J: TRBJ2-2; size: few; DNA: TGTGCCAGCAGCTTTGGGGCCGACACCGGGGAGCTGTTTTTT; CDR3: CASSFGADTGELFF
V: TRBV19; D: .; J: TRBJ1-1; size: .; DNA: TGTGCCAGTAGTATAGATCACGGAGATGAAGCTTTCTTT; CDR3: CASSIDHGDEAFF
V: TRBV19; D: TRBD1; J: TRBJ2-1; size: few; DNA: TGTGCCAGTAGTCGACAGGGCGAACACTACAATGAGCAGTTCTTC; CDR3: CASSRQGEHYNEQFF
V: TRBV28; D: TRBD1; J: TRBJ1-2; size: .; DNA: TGTGCCAGCAGTCGACAGGGTGGAAATGGCTACACCTTC; CDR3: CASSRQGGNGYTF
V: TRBV5-4; D: .; J: TRBJ2-3; size: .; DNA: TGTGCCAGCAGCTTGGTAGCCGGATCCAGCACAGATACGCAGTATTTT; CDR3: CASSLVAGSSTDTQYF
V: TRBV6-6; D: TRBD1; J: TRBJ1-6; size: few; DNA: TGTGCCAGCACTGCGGCGGGGACAGGGAATCCACCCCTCCACTTT; CDR3: CASTAAGTGNPPLHF
V: TRBV19; D: TRBD1; J: TRBJ1-5; size: .; DNA: TGTGCCAGCCGGGACAGAGATCAGCCCCAGCATTTT; CDR3: CASRDRDQPQHF
V: TRBV30; D: TRBD1; J: TRBJ2-7; size: few; DNA: TGTGCCTGGAGTGCGGGGACAGGGAACGAGCAGTACTTC; CDR3: CAWSAGTGNEQYF
V: TRBV19; D: .; J: TRBJ1-4; size: few; DNA: TGTGCCAGTAGTAGAGATGAAAAACTGTTTTTT; CDR3: CASSRDEKLFF
V: TRBV5-1; D: .; J: TRBJ2-5; size: .; DNA: TGCGCCAGCAGCTTGGGCAGCGGCCAACAAGAGACCCAGTACTTC; CDR3: CASSLGSGQQETQYF
V: TRBV18; D: .; J: TRBJ1-1; size: .; DNA: TGTGCCAGCTCATCCGACAGGATCTCTGAAGCTTTCTTT; CDR3: CASSSDRISEAFF
V: TRBV7-9; D: TRBD2; J: TRBJ2-1; size: few; DNA: TGTGCCAGCAGCCGTAAGCGGGAGGGTCTCAATGAGCAGTTCTTC; CDR3: CASSRKREGLNEQFF
V: TRBV5-4; D: TRBD2; J: TRBJ2-5; size: .; DNA: TGTGCCAGCAGCTTGTCCTACCTTAGCGGGGGGGAAGAGACCCAGTACTTC; CDR3: CASSLSYLSGGEETQYF
V: TRBV10-3; D: .; J: TRBJ2-6; size: .; DNA: TGTGCCATCTCCAGTGGGGCCAACGTCCTGACTTTC; CDR3: CAISSGANVLTF
V: TRBV25-1; D: .; J: TRBJ2-3; size: .; DNA: TGTGCCAGCAGGGGTACAGGGTTTAGCACAGATACGCAGTATTTT; CDR3: CASRGTGFSTDTQYF
V: TRBV5-1; D: TRBD2; J: TRBJ2-3; size: .; DNA: TGCGCCAGCAGCTCGGGACTAGCCCCAGATACGCAGTATTTT; CDR3: CASSSGLAPDTQYF
V: TRBV11-2; D: TRBD1; J: TRBJ2-7; size: .; DNA: TGTGCCAGCAGCCCTACTACCCAACAGGGGGCGACGGGAGAGCAGTACTTC; CDR3: CASSPTTQQGATGEQYF
V: TRBV18; D: .; J: TRBJ2-5; size: .; DNA: TGTGCCAGCTCACCCCTGGGGAGTCCCGAGACCCAGTACTTC; CDR3: CASSPLGSPETQYF
V: TRBV9; D: TRBD2; J: TRBJ2-5; size: .; DNA: TGTGCCAGCAGCGTAGGGAGGACTAGCGGGCAAGAGACCCAGTACTTC; CDR3: CASSVGRTSGQETQYF
V: TRBV20-1; D: .; J: TRBJ1-5; size: .; DNA: TGCAGTGCTTTTGAGTATCAGCCCCAGCATTTT; CDR3: CSAFEYQPQHF
V: TRBV5-6; D: TRBD1; J: TRBJ2-1; size: .; DNA: TGTGCCAGCCGACAGGGATATTACAATGAGCAGTTCTTC; CDR3: CASRQGYYNEQFF
V: TRBV7-9; D: TRBD1; J: TRBJ2-3; size: .; DNA: TGTGCCAGCAGCCGGGGACAGGTGATGTTCACAGATACGCAGTATTTT; CDR3: CASSRGQVMFTDTQYF
V: TRBV15; D: .; J: TRBJ2-4; size: few; DNA: TGTGCCACCAGCCGAGGACTGGAGGTTGACATTCAGTACTTC; CDR3: CATSRGLEVDIQYF
V: TRBV29-1; D: TRBD1; J: TRBJ1-5; size: few; DNA: TGCAGCGTTGTGACAGGGGGCAATCAGCCCCAGCATTTT; CDR3: CSVVTGGNQPQHF
V: TRBV19; D: TRBD1; J: TRBJ1-5; size: .; DNA: TGTGCCAGTAGCAAGACAGGGAATAGCAATCAGCCCCAGCATTTT; CDR3: CASSKTGNSNQPQHF
V: TRBV5-4; D: .; J: TRBJ2-3; size: .; DNA: TGTGCCAGCAGCTTGGGTCCCTCGGCGCAGTATTTT; CDR3: CASSLGPSAQYF
V: TRBV12-5; D: .; J: TRBJ2-7; size: .; DNA: TGTGCTAGTGGTTCATGGGGCACCTCCTACGAGCAGTACTTC; CDR3: CASGSWGTSYEQYF
V: TRBV6-5; D: .; J: TRBJ1-1; size: few; DNA: TGTGCCAGCAGTTACCAGGGGTGGTACACTGAAGCTTTCTTT; CDR3: CASSYQGWYTEAFF
V: TRBV11-3; D: .; J: TRBJ2-3; size: .; DNA: TGTGCCAGCAGCTTAACGAGGGGCACAGATACGCAGTATTTT; CDR3: CASSLTRGTDTQYF
V: TRBV7-2; D: .; J: TRBJ2-5; size: .; DNA: TGTGCCAGCAGGTTGACAGTCTACCAAGAGACCCAGTACTTC; CDR3: CASRLTVYQETQYF
V: TRBV15; D: TRBD1; J: TRBJ2-5; size: few; DNA: TGTGCCACCAGCAGATTAGACAGGGCCCAGTACTTC; CDR3: CATSRLDRAQYF
V: TRBV27; D: TRBD1; J: TRBJ1-1; size: .; DNA: TGTGCCAGCAGTTTGGACCCGGACAGGGGGATGAACACTGAAGCTTTCTTT; CDR3: CASSLDPDRGMNTEAFF
V: TRBV5-1; D: .; J: TRBJ1-1; size: few; DNA: TGCGCCAGCAGCTTGTTGGGGGGCACTGAAGCTTTCTTT; CDR3: CASSLLGGTEAFF
V: TRBV5-4; D: TRBD2; J: TRBJ2-1; size: few; DNA: TGTGCCAGCAGCCTAGCGGGAGCCTACAATGAGCAGTTCTTC; CDR3: CASSLAGAYNEQFF
V: TRBV7-2; D: TRBD1; J: TRBJ2-5; size: few; DNA: TGTGCCAGCAGCCCCCGAACAGGGGGTTACCAAGAGACCCAGTACTTC; CDR3: CASSPRTGGYQETQYF
V: TRBV15; D: TRBD2; J: TRBJ2-7; size: few; DNA: TGTGCCACCAGCAGGGATAGCGGGAGGGGAGCCGAGCAGTACTTC; CDR3: CATSRDSGRGAEQYF
V: TRBV7-2; D: TRBD2; J: TRBJ2-5; size: .; DNA: TGTGCCAGCAGCCTCCGACGGGGGGGGGTAGAGACCCAGTACTTC; CDR3: CASSLRRGGVETQYF
V: TRBV30; D: TRBD2; J: TRBJ2-1; size: .; DNA: TGTGCCTGGATCCGCGTTAGCGGGGGGCCGAGCTCCTACAATGAGCAGTTCTTC; CDR3: CAWIRVSGGPSSYNEQFF
V: TRBV11-2; D: TRBD2; J: TRBJ2-7; size: .; DNA: TGTGCCAGCAGCCCCGGGACTAGCGGGGCCTACGAGCAGTACTTC; CDR3: CASSPGTSGAYEQYF
V: TRBV7-9; D: .; J: TRBJ1-1; size: few; DNA: TGTGCCAGCAGCTTAGCGTATGAAGCTTTCTTT; CDR3: CASSLAYEAFF
V: TRBV10-3; D: TRBD2; J: TRBJ2-3; size: few; DNA: TGTGCCATCAGGGAAGGGACTAGCGGGGCAGATACGCAGTATTTT; CDR3: CAIREGTSGADTQYF
V: TRBV5-1; D: TRBD2; J: TRBJ2-1; size: .; DNA: TGCGCCAGCGGAACTAGCGACGATGAGCAGTTCTTC; CDR3: CASGTSDDEQFF
V: TRBV5-1; D: TRBD2; J: TRBJ2-5; size: few; DNA: TGCGCCAGCAGCCCGCCGGGGGGGGCCCAGGAGACCCAGTACTTC; CDR3: CASSPPGGAQETQYF
V: TRBV5-1; D: .; J: TRBJ2-2; size: few; DNA: TGCGCCAGCATGAGCGACGGGACCGGGGAGCTGTTTTTT; CDR3: CASMSDGTGELFF
V: TRBV10-3; D: TRBD2; J: TRBJ2-3; size: .; DNA: TGTGCCATCAGTGTCGGGACTAGCGGGGTCCCAGATACGCAGTATTTT; CDR3: CAISVGTSGVPDTQYF
V: TRBV4-2; D: .; J: TRBJ1-1; size: few; DNA: TGTGCCAGCAGCCCCGGGGGAGAGGACACTGAAGCTTTCTTT; CDR3: CASSPGGEDTEAFF
V: TRBV11-2; D: TRBD2; J: TRBJ2-3; size: .; DNA: TGTGCCAGCAGCCTTCTAGCGGGAGGAACCTATACGCAGTATTTT; CDR3: CASSLLAGGTYTQYF